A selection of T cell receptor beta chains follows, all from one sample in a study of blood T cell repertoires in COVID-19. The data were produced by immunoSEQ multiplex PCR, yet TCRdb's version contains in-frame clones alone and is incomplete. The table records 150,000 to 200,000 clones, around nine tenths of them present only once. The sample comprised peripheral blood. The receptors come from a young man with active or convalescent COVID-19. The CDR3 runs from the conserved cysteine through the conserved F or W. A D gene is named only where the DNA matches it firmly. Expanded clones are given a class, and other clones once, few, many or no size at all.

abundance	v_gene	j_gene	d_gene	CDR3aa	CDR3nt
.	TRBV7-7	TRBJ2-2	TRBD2	CASSLEIREGYGELFF	TGTGCCAGCAGCTTAGAGATCCGGGAGGGATACGGGGAGCTGTTTTTT
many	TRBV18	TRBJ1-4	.	CASSPWGGNDEKLFF	TGTGCCAGCTCTCCCTGGGGGGGAAACGATGAAAAACTGTTTTTT
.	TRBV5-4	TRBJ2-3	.	CASSLRQGSTDTQYF	TGTGCCAGCAGCTTGAGGCAGGGAAGCACAGATACGCAGTATTTT
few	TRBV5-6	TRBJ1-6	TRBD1	CASSDGTVNSPLHF	TGTGCCAGCAGCGACGGGACAGTGAATTCACCCCTCCACTTT
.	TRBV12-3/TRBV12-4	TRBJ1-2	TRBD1	CASSLGQTYGYTF	TGTGCCAGCAGCCTGGGACAGACCTATGGCTACACCTTC
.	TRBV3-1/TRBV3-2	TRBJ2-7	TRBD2	CASSQHGLAGIYEQYF	TGTGCCAGCAGCCAACACGGACTAGCGGGAATTTACGAGCAGTACTTC
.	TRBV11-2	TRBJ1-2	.	CASSHRFSGGYTF	TGTGCCAGCAGCCACCGGTTTTCGGGTGGCTACACCTTC
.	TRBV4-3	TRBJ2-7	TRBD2	CASSQLGPSGQAYEQYF	TGCGCCAGCAGCCAGTTGGGGCCTAGCGGGCAAGCCTACGAGCAGTACTTC
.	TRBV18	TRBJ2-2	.	CASSTRTGELFF	TGTGCCAGCTCAACAAGAACCGGGGAGCTGTTTTTT
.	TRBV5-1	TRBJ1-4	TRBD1	CASSDEARTGGEKLFF	TGCGCCAGCAGCGATGAGGCCAGGACAGGAGGTGAAAAACTGTTTTTT
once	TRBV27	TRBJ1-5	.	CASSFSLHQPQHF	TGTGCCAGCAGTTTTTCGCTACATCAGCCCCAGCATTTT
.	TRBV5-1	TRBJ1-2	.	CASSLVTTNGYTF	TGCGCCAGCAGCTTGGTGACAACGAATGGCTACACCTTC
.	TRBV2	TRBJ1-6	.	CATHWASGNSPLHF	TGTGCCACCCATTGGGCGAGTGGTAATTCACCCCTCCACTTT
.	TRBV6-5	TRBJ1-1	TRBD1	CASSRQGLNTEAFF	TGTGCCAGCAGCCGACAGGGACTGAACACTGAAGCTTTCTTT
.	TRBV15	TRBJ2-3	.	CATSTDSSYTDTQYF	TGTGCCACCAGCACTGACAGCTCATACACAGATACGCAGTATTTT
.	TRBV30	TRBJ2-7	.	CAWSAYRVHEQYF	TGTGCCTGGAGTGCATACAGGGTACACGAGCAGTACTTC
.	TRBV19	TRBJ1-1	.	CASSPGEGVDTEAFF	TGTGCCAGTAGTCCCGGTGAAGGGGTGGACACTGAAGCTTTCTTT
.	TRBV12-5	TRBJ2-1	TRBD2	CASGLYVAGGYNEQFF	TGTGCTAGTGGTTTGTATGTGGCGGGGGGATACAATGAGCAGTTCTTC
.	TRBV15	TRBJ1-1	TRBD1	CATSIGQGNTEAFF	TGTGCCACCAGCATCGGACAGGGGAACACTGAAGCTTTCTTT
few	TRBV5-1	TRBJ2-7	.	CASSSLTSSYEQYF	TGCGCCAGCAGCTCCCTGACTAGCTCCTACGAGCAGTACTTC
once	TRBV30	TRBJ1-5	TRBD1	CAWGGQANQPQHF	TGTGCCTGGGGTGGACAGGCGAATCAGCCCCAGCATTTT
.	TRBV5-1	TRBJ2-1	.	CASSLVGGSYNEQFF	TGCGCCAGCAGCTTGGTGGGGGGATCCTACAATGAGCAGTTCTTC
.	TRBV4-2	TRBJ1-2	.	CASSQAPGEGIYGYTF	TGTGCCAGCAGCCAAGCTCCAGGGGAGGGGATCTATGGCTACACCTTC
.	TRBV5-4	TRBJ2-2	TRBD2	CAAGREGLGTGELFF	TGTGCCGCTGGGCGGGAGGGTCTCGGTACCGGGGAGCTGTTTTTT
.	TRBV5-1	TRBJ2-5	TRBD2	CASSPGLAGGQETQYF	TGCGCCAGCAGCCCGGGACTAGCGGGGGGACAAGAGACCCAGTACTTC
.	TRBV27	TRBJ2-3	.	CASSLLRGDTDTQYF	TGTGCCAGCAGCCTATTACGGGGTGACACAGATACGCAGTATTTT
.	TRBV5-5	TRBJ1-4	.	CASSLNTGNEKLFF	TGTGCCAGCAGCCTTAACACAGGGAATGAAAAACTGTTTTTT
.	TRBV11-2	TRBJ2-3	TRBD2	CASLIPGGLVDTQYF	TGTGCCAGCCTCATACCGGGGGGGCTCGTAGATACGCAGTATTTT
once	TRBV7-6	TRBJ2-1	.	CASSFDPGVGNEQFF	TGTGCCAGCAGCTTTGACCCGGGAGTGGGGAATGAGCAGTTCTTC
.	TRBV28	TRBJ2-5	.	CASSQTGDRVETQYF	TGTGCCAGCAGCCAGACGGGGGACCGAGTGGAGACCCAGTACTTC
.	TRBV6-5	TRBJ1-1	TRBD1	CASSWTGWNTEAFF	TGTGCCAGCAGTTGGACAGGGTGGAACACTGAAGCTTTCTTT
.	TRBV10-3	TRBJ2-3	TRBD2	CAIREASGGSTDTQYF	TGTGCCATCAGGGAAGCTAGCGGGGGTAGCACAGATACGCAGTATTTT
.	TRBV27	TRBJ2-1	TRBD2	CASRERGPNEQFF	TGTGCCAGCCGGGAGCGGGGGCCTAATGAGCAGTTCTTC